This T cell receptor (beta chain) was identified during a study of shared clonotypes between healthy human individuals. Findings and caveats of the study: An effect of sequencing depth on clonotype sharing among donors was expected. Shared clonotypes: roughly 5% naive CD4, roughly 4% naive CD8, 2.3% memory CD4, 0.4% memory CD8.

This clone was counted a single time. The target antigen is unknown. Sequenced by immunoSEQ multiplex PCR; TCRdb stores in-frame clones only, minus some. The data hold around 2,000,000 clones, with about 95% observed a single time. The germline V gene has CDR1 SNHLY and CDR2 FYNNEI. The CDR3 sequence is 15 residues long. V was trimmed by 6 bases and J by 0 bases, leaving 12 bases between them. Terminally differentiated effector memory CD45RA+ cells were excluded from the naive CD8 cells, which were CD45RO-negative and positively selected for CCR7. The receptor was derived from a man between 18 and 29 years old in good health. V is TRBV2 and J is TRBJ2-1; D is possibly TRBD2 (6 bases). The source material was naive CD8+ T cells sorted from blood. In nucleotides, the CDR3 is TGTGCCAGCAGCCAGGGACTCCGCTCCTACAATGAGCAGTTCTTC. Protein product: CASSQGLRSYNEQFF. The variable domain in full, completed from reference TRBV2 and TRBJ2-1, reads EPEVTQTPSHQVTQMGQEVILRCVPISNHLYFYWYRQILGQKVEFLVSFYNNEISEKSEIFDDQFSVERPDGSNFTLKIRSTKLEDSAMYFCASSQGLRSYNEQFFGPGTRLTVL.